The present T cell receptor beta chain was sequenced within a study of beta chain features in type 1 diabetes. Naive, central memory, regulatory and stem cell-like memory cells within the CD4+ compartment were sorted using CD45RO/CCR7/CD25/CD127/CD95/CD27. The study, taken as a whole, reports: There was a moderate but significant shortening of TCRB CDR3s in all four CD4+ subsets of Type 1 diabetes patients. Within patients, naive, central memory and Treg TCRB repertoires seemed more similar than within healthy donors. For type 1 diabetes patients, VDJ junctions showed fewer insertions and more deletions.

A word on this clone: What it binds is unknown.

The V segment lost 0 bases and the J segment 5 bases; nucleotides outside the gene matches: 6. Per germline, CDR1 LGHNA and CDR2 YSLEER. The CDR3 loop spans 15 amino acids. Isolated RNA was reverse transcribed in full, so expressed TCRB transcripts were sequenced. Here immunoSEQ multiplex PCR was the method, and the copy in TCRdb shows in-frame clones only, minus some. The sample records hundreds of thousands of clones, approximately 10% being singletons. The chain combines TRBV4-3 with TRBJ2-5; 7 nucleotides align to TRBD2. The sequenced sample consisted of naive CD4+ T cells from blood. The clonotype was recovered from a man aged 30-40 years with type 1 diabetes. CDR3 amino acids: CASSQEGGASETQYF. In DNA form, the CDR3 reads TGCGCCAGCAGCCAAGAGGGAGGGGCGAGCGAGACCCAGTACTTC.